This TCR beta chain was sequenced for a study of beta chain features in type 1 diabetes. The sequenced template was cDNA made from the entire isolated RNA. The method was immunoSEQ multiplex PCR; TCRdb's version includes in-frame clones alone and lacks a portion of them. The sample holds 400,000 to 600,000 clones, about 29% seen once. This CDR3 contains 13 residues. V shed 4 bases and J 5 bases; nucleotides not matched to a gene: 3. CDR1 is SGHTA and CDR2 is FQGNSA in the germline V gene. Study outcomes and limitations: TCRB CDR3s from Type 1 diabetes patients were moderately but significantly shorter in all four CD4+ subsets. Researchers reported that naive, central memory and Treg TCRB repertoires appeared more similar in patients than in healthy donors.

Per donor, one heparinised blood draw averaged around 110 mL. This clone was found a few times. The target antigen is unknown. Sequencing was performed on naive CD4+ T cells from blood. This chain joins TRBV7-2 and TRBJ2-5; 8 nucleotides line up with TRBD1. The sequence came from a man aged 18 to 35 in good health. CDR3 sequence reads: CASSSDRGETQYF. The CDR3, as DNA: TGTGCCAGCAGCTCCGACAGGGGTGAGACCCAGTACTTC.